This T cell receptor (beta chain) is drawn from a study of blood T cell repertoires in COVID-19. Turning to the study itself: PBMCs, B-cell-depleted T cells, or T cells were the source of the cDNA or gDNA that made up the material.

Germline V gives CDR1 LNHDA, CDR2 SQIVND (reference sequence). The CDR3 consists of 14 residues. V was clipped by 5 bases and J by 1 base; unmatched bases: 4. Authors' data handling: Amplification with reference gene primers provided the estimates of nucleated cell counts. Clones were sequenced by immunoSEQ multiplex PCR, and TCRdb holds only the in-frame ones, with some missing. V and J calls and clone size are given by that table; D and trimming were obtained from the DNA. This sample has 150,000 to 200,000 clones, with about 83% found just once. Sequencing was done on a sample of peripheral blood. This clonotype was obtained from a man aged 40-50 years who had recovered from COVID-19. J is TRBJ2-5 and V is TRBV19, with 7 bases identical to TRBD1. In DNA, the CDR3 is TGTGCCAGTAGTTCTTGGGACAGCCAAGAGACCCAGTACTTC. As protein: CASSSWDSQETQYF.